This entry lists 31 T cell receptor beta chains sequenced from one sample in a study of cytotoxic CD8 clonotypes in ibrutinib-treated CLL. Data came from immunoSEQ multiplex PCR; TCRdb stores just in-frame clones and leaves some out. Here the sample spans roughly 200,000 clones, 72% being singletons. The sample was PBMCs, taken after 24 months of ibrutinib treatment. These TCRs come from a human donor with chronic lymphocytic leukemia.

V gene TRBV15 combines with J gene TRBJ2-1; D is perhaps TRBD2 (5 bases). CDR1 is LNHNV and CDR2 is YYDKDF in the germline V gene (reference sequence). The CDR3 extends over 16 amino acids. Trimming removed 5 bases at V and 2 bases at J, with 16 bases between. The CDR3 protein is CATSARMRVTYNEQFF. The CDR3 coding sequence is TGTGCCACCAGCGCTAGGATGAGGGTCACCTACAATGAGCAGTTCTTC.

The chain is built from TRBV4-3 and TRBJ1-1; D is unresolved. The CDR3 sequence is 17 residues long. The V end was cut by 1 base, the J end by 0 bases, with 15 bases between. The germline gives CDR1 LGHNA, CDR2 YSLEER. CDR3 region: CASSQVFSEGMNTEAFF. The DNA of the CDR3 is TGCGCCAGCAGCCAAGTATTTAGTGAGGGCATGAACACTGAAGCTTTCTTT.

The rearrangement uses TRBV4-3 and TRBJ1-4, with 9 bases matching TRBD1. Germline values: CDR1 LGHNA, CDR2 YSLEER. The CDR3 consists of 15 residues. V gave up 0 bases and J gave up 5 bases; unmatched junction bases: 1. The CDR3 nucleotides are TGCGCCAGCAGCCAAGAGACAGGGGGAAATGAAAAACTGTTTTTT. Its translation: CASSQETGGNEKLFF.

This sequence joins TRBV4-3 and TRBJ1-5, with D possibly TRBD1 on 5 matching bases. The length of the CDR3 is 16 residues. Per germline, CDR1 LGHNA and CDR2 YSLEER. V was trimmed by 0 bases and J by 3 bases, leaving 12 bases between them. The CDR3 reads CASSQDWRDPNQPQHF. CDR3 in DNA: TGCGCCAGCAGCCAAGATTGGAGGGACCCCAATCAGCCCCAGCATTTT.

The rearrangement uses TRBV10-3 and TRBJ2-7; D assignment may be TRBD1 or TRBD2 (6 bases each). Looked up from germline, CDR1 is ENHRY and CDR2 is SYGVKD. V lost 10 bases, J lost 0 bases, and 16 bases lay in between. CDR3 length: 14 residues. The CDR3 sequence is CATGGRGLSYEQYF. For the CDR3, the DNA is TGTGCCACCGGGGGCCGGGGACTCTCCTACGAGCAGTACTTC.

The chain couples TRBV10-3 to TRBJ2-3, with D possibly being TRBD2 (5 bases). V gave up 0 bases and J gave up 1 base, with 8 bases separating them. CDR3 length equals 15 residues. In germline, CDR1 is ENHRY, CDR2 SYGVKD. CDR3 sequence: CAISESSDGTDTQYF. CDR3 sequence (DNA): TGTGCCATCAGTGAGTCTAGCGACGGCACAGATACGCAGTATTTT.

The J gene is TRBJ2-7, the V gene TRBV19, with D tentatively TRBD2 (6 bases). This CDR3 is 14 amino acids long. Germline V gene lookup returns CDR1 LNHDA and CDR2 SQIVND (reference sequence). V was pared by 5 bases and J by 4 bases, with 15 bases between. The CDR3 sequence is CASSLQEGIYEQYF. The CDR3 region has the DNA TGTGCCAGTAGTCTACAGGAGGGAATTTACGAGCAGTACTTC.

J is TRBJ2-7 and V is TRBV11-2; 7 bases agree with TRBD2. V lost 5 bases to trimming and J lost 1 base; unmatched junction nucleotides: 14. The CDR3 totals 17 residues. Germline-derived CDR1 and CDR2 are SGHAT and FQNNGV. The CDR3 reads CASSTGGWRESSYEQYF. In DNA, the CDR3 is TGTGCCAGCAGCACCGGGGGATGGCGGGAGTCTTCCTACGAGCAGTACTTC. The variable domain in full, completed from reference TRBV11-2 and TRBJ2-7, reads EAGVAQSPRYKIIEKRQSVAFWCNPISGHATLYWYQQILGQGPKLLIQFQNNGVVDDSQLPKDRFSAERLKGVDSTLKIQPAKLEDSAVYLCASSTGGWRESSYEQYFGPGTRLTVT.

V gene TRBV6-5 combines with J gene TRBJ1-2; possible D gene TRBD1, 5 bases. There are 13 residues in the CDR3. V was clipped by 6 bases and J by 4 bases, with 12 bases between them. From germline, CDR1 is MNHEY and CDR2 SVGAGI. The CDR3 loop is CASRRGLAYGYTF. CDR3 DNA sequence: TGTGCCAGCAGAAGGGGATTAGCCTATGGCTACACCTTC.

The chain is built from TRBV13 and TRBJ2-1; D is unclear. V was clipped by 2 bases and J by 7 bases, with 9 bases between them. Germline V gene sequence: CDR1 PRHDT, CDR2 FYEKMQ (reference sequence). The CDR3 length is 13 residues. CDR3 in DNA: TGTGCCAGCAGCTTATGGTTAGCTAATGAGCAGTTCTTC. It translates to CASSLWLANEQFF.

The chain uses TRBV6-4 and TRBJ2-1; 9 positions match TRBD1. This CDR3 comprises 15 residues. Germline CDR1 MRHNA, CDR2 SNTAGT. V was pared by 3 bases and J by 3 bases, with 3 bases of the junction left unmatched. The CDR3 DNA sequence: TGTGCCAGCAGTGAACAGGGGGCGGGCTACAATGAGCAGTTCTTC. As protein: CASSEQGAGYNEQFF.

This clone was seen a handful of times. This chain links TRBV27 with TRBJ1-2, with D unresolved. The CDR3 has 13 amino acids. V shed 2 bases and J shed 4 bases, with 8 bases lying between them. The germline gives CDR1 MNHEY, CDR2 SMNVEV (reference sequence). CDR3 sequence reads: CASSLNRIYGYTF. As DNA, the CDR3 is TGTGCCAGCAGTTTAAACAGAATCTATGGCTACACCTTC.

The V call is TRBV27, the J call TRBJ1-1; no reliable D call. V dropped 2 bases and J dropped 2 bases, with 6 bases sitting between them. Germline CDR1 and CDR2: MNHEY and SMNVEV (reference sequence). The CDR3 consists of 13 residues. The CDR3 sequence: CASSLRLNTEAFF. In nucleotides, the CDR3 is TGTGCCAGCAGTTTAAGGTTAAACACTGAAGCTTTCTTT.

The rearrangement links TRBV5-6 to TRBJ1-1; D ambiguous. Deletions cut 3 bases from V and 6 bases from J, with 15 bases between. The CDR3 has 14 residues. Germline V gives CDR1 SGHDT, CDR2 YYEEEE. CDR3 loop: CASSWNDLFSEAFF. The CDR3 DNA reads TGTGCCAGCAGCTGGAACGACCTCTTCTCTGAAGCTTTCTTT.

The chain has TRBV5-1 and TRBJ1-1, with D possibly TRBD1 on 6 matching bases. The CDR3 length is 13 residues. V was trimmed by 2 bases and J by 6 bases, leaving 11 bases between them. The germline gives CDR1 SGHRS, CDR2 YFSETQ. The CDR3 DNA follows: TGCGCCAGCAGCTTAAGGGGGGGCTCTGAAGCTTTCTTT. Its translation is CASSLRGGSEAFF.

The chain links TRBV7-9 to TRBJ1-2, with D possibly being TRBD1 (5 bases). CDR1 is SEHNR, CDR2 FQNEAQ, per germline (reference sequence). Trimming took off 5 bases at V and 2 bases at J, with 12 bases between the two ends. The CDR3 loop spans 14 amino acids. The CDR3 nucleotides are TGTGCCAGCAGCACAAGTCGGGGGAACTATGGCTACACCTTC. This codes for CASSTSRGNYGYTF.

The V gene is TRBV4-2, the J gene TRBJ1-5, with a tentative D call TRBD1 (6 bases). V was cut by 4 bases and J by 1 base, with 8 bases left in between. This CDR3 is built from 14 residues. Germline assignment: CDR1 LGHNA and CDR2 YNFKEQ. CDR3 sequence reads: CASSPGQSNQPQHF. CDR3 coding DNA: TGTGCCAGCAGCCCTGGACAGAGCAATCAGCCCCAGCATTTT.

At least ten counts were recorded for this clone. This chain joins TRBV7-9 and TRBJ1-2; D might be TRBD1 (5 bases). Per germline, CDR1 SEHNR and CDR2 FQNEAQ (reference sequence). Trimming took off 5 bases at V and 4 bases at J, with 14 bases between the two ends. The CDR3 extends over 14 amino acids. This CDR3 is CASSTVAGSYGYTF. For the CDR3, the DNA is TGTGCCAGCAGCACGGTGGCAGGGAGCTATGGCTACACCTTC. Using reference TRBV7-9 and TRBJ1-2 for the parts outside the CDR3, the full variable domain is DTGVSQNPRHKITKRGQNVTFRCDPISEHNRLYWYRQTLGQGPEFLTYFQNEAQLEKSRLLSDRFSAERPKGSFSTLEIQRTEQGDSAMYLCASSTVAGSYGYTFGSGTRLTVV.

The chain has TRBV5-6 and TRBJ2-3; TRBD2 aligns across 14 bases. Germline V gene data show CDR1 as SGHDT and CDR2 as YYEEEE. The V and J ends lost 0 bases and 0 bases, in that order; junction bases with no gene match: 3. The length of the CDR3 is 18 residues. DNA of the CDR3: TGTGCCAGCAGCTTGGGACTAGCGGGAGGGCCAAGCACAGATACGCAGTATTTT. This translates into CASSLGLAGGPSTDTQYF.

This clone appeared a single time. This chain connects TRBV11-2 to TRBJ2-1; unclear D gene. Germline V gene lookup returns CDR1 SGHAT and CDR2 FQNNGV. This CDR3 contains 13 residues. V was pared by 2 bases and J by 9 bases, with 11 bases between. CDR3 region: CASSLSSPGEQFF. DNA for the CDR3: TGTGCCAGCAGCTTATCATCTCCAGGTGAGCAGTTCTTC.

The V call is TRBV5-1, the J call TRBJ2-7, with D perhaps TRBD1 (6 bases). V was clipped by 0 bases and J by 3 bases, with 7 bases between them. The length of the CDR3 is 13 residues. Germline CDR1 SGHRS, CDR2 YFSETQ. CDR3 amino acids: CASSLEQGYEQYF. In nucleotides, the CDR3 is TGCGCCAGCAGCTTGGAACAGGGCTACGAGCAGTACTTC.

CDR3 loop: CASSPSGWNTIYF. CDR3 nucleotide sequence: TGTGCCAGCTCACCCAGCGGGTGGAACACCATATATTTT. The J gene is TRBJ1-3, the V gene TRBV18; D gene uncertain. The CDR3 totals 13 residues. V was shortened by 3 bases and J by 7 bases, with 10 bases between the two germline ends. In germline, CDR1 is KGHSH, CDR2 LQKENI.

The rearrangement links TRBV5-6 to TRBJ2-5; 9 bases agree with TRBD1. There are 14 residues in the CDR3. The V gene end was trimmed by 4 bases and the J gene end by 3 bases; junction bases not matched to a gene: 4. From germline, CDR1 is SGHDT and CDR2 YYEEEE. The CDR3 protein is CASSHDRGEETQYF. The CDR3 nucleotides read TGTGCCAGCAGCCACGACAGGGGGGAAGAGACCCAGTACTTC.

There are a few counts of this clone. The chain employs TRBV19 and TRBJ1-5; maybe TRBD1 (5 bases). The CDR3 is 14 residues long. V was pared by 7 bases and J by 4 bases, with 14 bases between. CDR1 and CDR2 (germline): LNHDA, SQIVND (reference sequence). The CDR3 nucleotides read TGTGCCAGTACGCGAAGCGGGGGAAATCAGCCCCAGCATTTT. Translating it yields CASTRSGGNQPQHF.

The V gene is TRBV4-2, the J gene TRBJ2-1; 7 nucleotides agree with TRBD2. CDR3 size: 13 residues. V shed 8 bases and J 8 bases; nucleotides not matched to a gene: 9. Germline V gene sequence: CDR1 LGHNA, CDR2 YNFKEQ. CDR3 region: CASGREKGHEQFF. CDR3 bases: TGTGCCAGCGGGCGGGAGAAAGGGCATGAGCAGTTCTTC.

This clone showed up just a few times. The rearrangement uses TRBV20-1 and TRBJ1-1, with D hard to call. In germline, CDR1 is DFQATT, CDR2 SNEGSKA (reference sequence). The CDR3 covers 10 residues. Trimming took 3 bases from V and 7 from J, leaving 6 bases between them. The CDR3 loop is CSASWDEAFF. In DNA, the CDR3 is TGCAGTGCTAGCTGGGATGAAGCTTTCTTT.

This clone has a handful of counts. The chain employs TRBV28 and TRBJ1-1; the match to TRBD1 covers 7 bases. Per the germline V gene, CDR1 is MDHEN and CDR2 is SYDVKM. V dropped 4 bases and J dropped 5; count of bases not matched to a gene: 7. This CDR3 has 14 amino acids. The CDR3 loop is CASSSTGDRTEAFF. In nucleotides, the CDR3 is TGTGCCAGCAGTTCCACAGGGGATCGGACTGAAGCTTTCTTT.

J is TRBJ1-4 and V is TRBV29-1, with D uncertain. Per the germline V gene, CDR1 is SQVTM and CDR2 is ANQGSEA. The CDR3 is made up of 14 amino acids. V lost 5 bases, J lost 0 bases, and 10 bases lay in between. CDR3 loop: CSVLIPATNEKLFF. The CDR3 coding sequence is TGCAGCGTTCTTATCCCCGCAACTAATGAAAAACTGTTTTTT. The variable domain in full, with the rest retrieved from reference TRBV29-1 and TRBJ1-4, is SAVISQKPSRDICQRGTSLTIQCQVDSQVTMMFWYRQQPGQSLTLIATANQGSEATYESGFVIDKFPISRPNLTFSTLTVSNMSPEDSSIYLCSVLIPATNEKLFFGSGTQLSVL.

V usage is TRBV14 and J usage is TRBJ2-7, with D perhaps TRBD1 (6 bases). CDR1 and CDR2 (germline): SGHDN, FVKESK. This CDR3 contains 10 residues. The V end lost 6 bases, the J end lost 11 bases, and 11 bases lay between the germline ends. The CDR3 region has the DNA TGTGCCAGCAGGCGACAGGTTGAGTACTTC. Amino acids: CASRRQVEYF. Supplemented by reference TRBV14 and TRBJ2-7, the full variable domain reads EAGVTQFPSHSVIEKGQTVTLRCDPISGHDNLYWYRRVMGKEIKFLLHFVKESKQDESGMPNNRFLAERTGGTYSTLKVQPAELEDSGVYFCASRRQVEYFGPGTRLTVT.

This rearrangement joins TRBV7-2 to TRBJ2-1; possibly TRBD2 for D (5 bases). V was clipped by 3 bases and J by 8 bases, with 20 bases between them. Looked up from germline, CDR1 is SGHTA and CDR2 is FQGNSA. The CDR3 has 16 amino acids. DNA of the CDR3: TGTGCCAGCAGCTTGCCGTCATTTACTAGTTTCCATGAGCAGTTCTTC. It translates to CASSLPSFTSFHEQFF.

The chain links TRBV27 to TRBJ2-3; TRBD1 is a possible D gene (6 bases). CDR3 size: 16 residues. Germline V gene sequence: CDR1 MNHEY, CDR2 SMNVEV (reference sequence). V was pared by 7 bases and J by 1 base, with 18 bases between. The DNA of the CDR3 is TGTGCCAGCAACCCAGGGGTTGGAGGAGGCACAGATACGCAGTATTTT. Translating it yields CASNPGVGGGTDTQYF.